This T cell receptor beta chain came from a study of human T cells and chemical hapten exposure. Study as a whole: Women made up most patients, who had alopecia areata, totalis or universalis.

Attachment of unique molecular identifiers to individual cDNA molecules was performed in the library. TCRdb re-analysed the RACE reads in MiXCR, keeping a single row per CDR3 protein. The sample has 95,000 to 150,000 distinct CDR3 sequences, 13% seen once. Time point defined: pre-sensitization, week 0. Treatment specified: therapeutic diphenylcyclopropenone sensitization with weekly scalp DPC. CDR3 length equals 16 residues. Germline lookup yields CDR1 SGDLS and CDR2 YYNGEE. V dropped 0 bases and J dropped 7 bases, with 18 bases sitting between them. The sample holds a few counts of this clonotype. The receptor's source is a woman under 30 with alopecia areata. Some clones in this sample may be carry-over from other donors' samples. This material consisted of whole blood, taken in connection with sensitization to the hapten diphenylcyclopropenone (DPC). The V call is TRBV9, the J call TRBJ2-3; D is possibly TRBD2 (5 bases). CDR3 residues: CASSVGPPRSEYTQYF. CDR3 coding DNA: TGTGCCAGCAGCGTAGGACCCCCCCGTAGCGAGTATACGCAGTATTTT.